The subject of this entry is one T cell receptor beta chain. What it recognizes is unknown. This entry is derived from a study of T cell responses to AZD1222 COVID-19 vaccine. Study-level information: Researchers grouped second doses given at about 4 or about 12 weeks into one pool. Notes on the study in general: Across spike, vaccine-associated CD4 TCRs were found, dominant at 160-218 and 743-854. Possibly, clonal diversity was underestimated; donors were largely white British and included more females.

Profiling relied on immunoSEQ multiplex PCR, and the TCRdb table lists in-frame clones only, not all of them. The repertoire holds roughly 100,000 clones, with just under 95% as singletons. V lost 5 bases, J lost 8 bases, and 24 bases lay in between. CDR1 is LNHDA and CDR2 is SQIVND in the germline V gene (reference sequence). This CDR3 has 16 residues. This sequence originates from an adult in good health. The J gene is TRBJ1-2, the V gene TRBV19; D may be TRBD1 (6 bases). Sequences were derived from peripheral blood, sampled on day 0 of AZD1222 vaccination. The CDR3 is CASSGNREPRSRGYTF. The CDR3 coding sequence is TGTGCCAGTAGTGGGAACAGGGAGCCCCGGTCGAGGGGCTACACCTTC.